This T cell receptor beta chain derives from a study of cytomegalovirus exposure and HLA in healthy donors. Background on the study: Early released data comprised about 84 million unique TCRs from HLA-typed donors. Overall study results and limits: A later look showed TCR association rates differing by HLA locus, highest for DRB1 and lowest for HLA-C. Among TCR sequences, most were rare, though some public TCRs appeared in many donors.

Vbeta (60) and Jbeta (13) primers were used in the PCR. Only in-frame clones appear in the TCRdb table, and some are missing; sequencing was by immunoSEQ multiplex PCR. The sample includes over 200,000 clones, about 80% of them seen just once. Concerning this clone itself: Its antigen is unknown.

Germline values: CDR1 SGHRS, CDR2 YFSETQ. The CDR3 is 14 amino acids. With 6 bases removed from V and 2 bases from J, the gap between germline ends came to 14 bases. The genes are TRBV5-1 and TRBJ1-1, with D hard to call. This sequence originates from a woman aged 55-69 years in good health and CMV-seropositive. Sequencing input: PBMCs. The CDR3 sequence: CASTARGPNTEAFF. The DNA for the CDR3 is TGCGCCAGCACCGCGCGGGGTCCAAACACTGAAGCTTTCTTT.